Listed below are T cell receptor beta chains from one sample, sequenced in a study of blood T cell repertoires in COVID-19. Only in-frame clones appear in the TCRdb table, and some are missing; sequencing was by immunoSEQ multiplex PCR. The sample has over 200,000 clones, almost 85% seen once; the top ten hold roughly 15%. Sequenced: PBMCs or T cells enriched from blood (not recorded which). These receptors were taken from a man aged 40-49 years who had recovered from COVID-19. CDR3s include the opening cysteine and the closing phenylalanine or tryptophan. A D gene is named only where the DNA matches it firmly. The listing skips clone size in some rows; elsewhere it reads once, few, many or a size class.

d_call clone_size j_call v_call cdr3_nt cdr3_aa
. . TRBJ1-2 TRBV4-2 TGTGCCAGCAGCCAAGCGTACTATGGCTACACCTTC CASSQAYYGYTF
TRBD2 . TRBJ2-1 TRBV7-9 TGTGCCAGCAGCTCACCGAGGACTAGCGGGATAAATGAGCAGTTCTTC CASSSPRTSGINEQFF
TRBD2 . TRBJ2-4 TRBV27 TGTGGCACTTCCCCGGGGGGGGCACGATACATTCAGTACTTC CGTSPGGARYIQYF
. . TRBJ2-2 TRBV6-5 TGTGCCAGCATCTCTCAGGCGGGGATTACCGGGGAGCTGTTTTTT CASISQAGITGELFF
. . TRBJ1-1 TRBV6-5 TGTGCCAGCACCCAGGGGCGGGAAGCTTTCTTT CASTQGREAFF
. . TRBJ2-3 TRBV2 TGTGCCAGCAATGACAGTCCTGATACGCAGTATTTT CASNDSPDTQYF
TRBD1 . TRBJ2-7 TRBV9 TGTGCCAGCAGCGTAGCCGACAGGGGTTACGAGCAGTACTTC CASSVADRGYEQYF
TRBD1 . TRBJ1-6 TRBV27 TGTGCCAGCAGTTTTACAGGGGGCGGTCGGTCACCCCTCCACTTT CASSFTGGGRSPLHF
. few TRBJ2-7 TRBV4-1 TGCGCCAGCAGCCAAGGGTGGGGGGAGAACGAGCAGTACTTC CASSQGWGENEQYF
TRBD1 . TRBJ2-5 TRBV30 TGTGCCTGGAGTGTAGGACAGGGGGTGACCCAGTACTTC CAWSVGQGVTQYF